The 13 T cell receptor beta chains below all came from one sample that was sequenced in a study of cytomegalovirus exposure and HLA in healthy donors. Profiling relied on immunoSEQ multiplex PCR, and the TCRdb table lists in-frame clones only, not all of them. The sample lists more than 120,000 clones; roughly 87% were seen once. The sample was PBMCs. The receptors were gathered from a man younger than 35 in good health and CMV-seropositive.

For the CDR3, the DNA is TGTGCCAGCAGTTACTTTCAGGGGGCAGCCACTGAAGCTTTCTTT. The encoded protein is CASSYFQGAATEAFF. The chain couples TRBV6-5 to TRBJ1-1, with TRBD1 identical over 8 bases. Germline CDR1 is MNHEY and CDR2 is SVGAGI. V lost 1 base, J lost 4 bases, and 5 bases stayed unmatched. CDR3 length: 15 amino acids.

The CDR3 DNA follows: TGTGCCAGCAGTTCGGGGTATGGCTACACCTTC. This translates into CASSSGYGYTF. The chain recombines TRBV6-6 with TRBJ1-2, with D hard to call. Per the germline V gene, CDR1 is MNHNY and CDR2 is SVGAGI (reference sequence). The CDR3 is made up of 11 amino acids. Trimming cost V 4 bases and J 5 bases, with 5 bases left between them.

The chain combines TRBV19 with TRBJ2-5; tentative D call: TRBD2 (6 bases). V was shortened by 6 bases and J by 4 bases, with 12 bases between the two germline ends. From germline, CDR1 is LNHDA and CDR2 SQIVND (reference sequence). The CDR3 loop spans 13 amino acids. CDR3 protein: CASSPWRGETQYF. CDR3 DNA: TGTGCCAGTAGCCCATGGAGGGGAGAGACCCAGTACTTC.

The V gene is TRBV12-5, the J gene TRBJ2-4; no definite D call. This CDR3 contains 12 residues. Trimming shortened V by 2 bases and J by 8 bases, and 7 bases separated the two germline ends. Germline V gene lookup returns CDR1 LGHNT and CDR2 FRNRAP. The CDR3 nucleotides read TGTGCTAGTGGTTTGAAAAGCGACATTCAGTACTTC. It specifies CASGLKSDIQYF.

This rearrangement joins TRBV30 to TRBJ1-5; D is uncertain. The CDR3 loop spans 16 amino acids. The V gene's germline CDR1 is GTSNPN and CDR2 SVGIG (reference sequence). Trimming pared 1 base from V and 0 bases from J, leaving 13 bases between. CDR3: CAWSGEGVNSNQPQHF. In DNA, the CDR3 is TGTGCCTGGAGTGGAGAGGGAGTCAATAGCAATCAGCCCCAGCATTTT.

CDR3 DNA: TGCAGCGTTGACTTGTGGGAGGGCACTGAAGCTTTCTTT. Its protein is CSVDLWEGTEAFF. The chain uses TRBV29-1 and TRBJ1-1; D ambiguous. V was clipped by 3 bases and J by 4 bases, with 12 bases between them. CDR3 length: 13 amino acids. In germline, CDR1 is SQVTM, CDR2 ANQGSEA.

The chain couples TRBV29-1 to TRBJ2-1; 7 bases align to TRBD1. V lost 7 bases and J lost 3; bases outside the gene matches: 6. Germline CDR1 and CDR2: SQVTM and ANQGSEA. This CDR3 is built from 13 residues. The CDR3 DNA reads TGCAGCGCCCGGGCAGGGGGCTACAATGAGCAGTTCTTC. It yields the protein CSARAGGYNEQFF.

The CDR3 DNA reads as TGTGCCAGCAGTGATGAGGCTAGCGGGGGGTACAATGAGCAGTTCTTC. Translated, it gives CASSDEASGGYNEQFF. V and J are TRBV6-1 and TRBJ2-1; 11 nucleotides line up with TRBD2. Germline V gene lookup returns CDR1 MNHNS and CDR2 SASEGT. Losses at the gene ends were 3 bases for V and 4 bases for J; bases not matched to a gene: 5. CDR3 size: 16 residues.

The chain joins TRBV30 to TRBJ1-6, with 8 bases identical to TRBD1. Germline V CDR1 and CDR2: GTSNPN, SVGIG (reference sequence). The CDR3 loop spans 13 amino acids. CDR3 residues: CSTGTGNNSPLHF. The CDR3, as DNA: TGTTCCACCGGGACAGGAAATAATTCACCCCTCCACTTT.

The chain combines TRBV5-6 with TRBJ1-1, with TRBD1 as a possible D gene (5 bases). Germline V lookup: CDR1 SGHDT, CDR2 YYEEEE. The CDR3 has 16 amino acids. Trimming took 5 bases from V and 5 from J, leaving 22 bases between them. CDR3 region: CASSGGGFSLSTEAFF. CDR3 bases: TGTGCCAGCAGTGGGGGAGGCTTTTCACTGAGTACTGAAGCTTTCTTT.

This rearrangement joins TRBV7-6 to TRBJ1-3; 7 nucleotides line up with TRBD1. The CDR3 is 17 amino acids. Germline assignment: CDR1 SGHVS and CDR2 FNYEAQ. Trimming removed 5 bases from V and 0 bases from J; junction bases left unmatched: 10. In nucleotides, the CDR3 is TGTGCCAGCAGCCCCGGGTCCCAGGGGGACTCTGGAAACACCATATATTTT. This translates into CASSPGSQGDSGNTIYF. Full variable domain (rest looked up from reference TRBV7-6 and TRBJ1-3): GAGVSQSPRYKVTKRGQDVALRCDPISGHVSLYWYRQALGQGPEFLTYFNYEAQQDKSGLPNDRFSAERPEGSISTLTIQRTEQRDSAMYRCASSPGSQGDSGNTIYFGEGSWLTVV.

CDR3 in amino acids: CASSLSGGGRGEQFF. In DNA, the CDR3 is TGTGCCAGCAGCCTCTCGGGGGGGGGCCGAGGTGAGCAGTTCTTC. The rearrangement links TRBV7-9 to TRBJ2-1; TRBD2 matches 8 bases. The CDR3 loop spans 15 amino acids. V lost 5 bases, J lost 9 bases, and 12 bases stayed unmatched. CDR1 and CDR2 from the germline V gene are SEHNR and FQNEAQ (reference sequence).

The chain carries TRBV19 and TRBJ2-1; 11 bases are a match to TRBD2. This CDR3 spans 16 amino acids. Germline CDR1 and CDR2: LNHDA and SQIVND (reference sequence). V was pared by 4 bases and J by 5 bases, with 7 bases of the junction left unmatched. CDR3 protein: CASSTLGSGRDNEQFF. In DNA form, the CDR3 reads TGTGCCAGTAGTACCCTGGGTAGCGGGAGGGACAATGAGCAGTTCTTC.